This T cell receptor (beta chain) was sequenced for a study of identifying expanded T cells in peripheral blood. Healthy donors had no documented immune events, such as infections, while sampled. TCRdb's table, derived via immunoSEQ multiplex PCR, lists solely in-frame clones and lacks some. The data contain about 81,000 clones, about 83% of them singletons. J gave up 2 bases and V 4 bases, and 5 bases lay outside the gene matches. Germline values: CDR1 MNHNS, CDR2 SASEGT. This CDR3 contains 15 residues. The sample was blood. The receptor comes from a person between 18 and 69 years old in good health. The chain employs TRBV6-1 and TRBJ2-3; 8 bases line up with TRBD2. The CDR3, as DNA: TGTGCCAGCAGTGGGTCCGGGAGGGCCACAGATACGCAGTATTTT. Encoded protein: CASSGSGRATDTQYF.